The T cell receptor beta chain described here comes from a study of beta chain features in type 1 diabetes (dated by TCRdb to 2016 to 2018). Concerning the study at large: Patients and healthy donors did not differ in mean age, gender distribution, total cell number or subset yield. A total of 100 million to 110 million sorted cells were examined across all samples, and a strong correlation was observed between cell number per subset and RNA yield. The study compared the TCRB repertoires of sorted circulating CD4+ T cell subsets in recently diagnosed type 1 diabetes patients with those in matched healthy donors. Regulatory and stem cell-like memory subsets were isolated from only 8 patients and roughly 8 healthy donors, whereas naive and central memory subsets came from all 30 or so donors. Broader findings and caveats from the paper: Because cDNA was sequenced instead of genomic DNA, highly expressing activated cells could be over-represented, though the groups showed no difference in activation or CD3 levels. Because the HLA sub-analyses included only small numbers of individuals, any influence of HLA type on TCRB rearrangement was left unresolved. The naive, central memory and regulatory TCRB repertoires appeared to resemble one another more closely among patients than among healthy donors. Type 1 diabetes patients showed a moderate but significant shortening of TCRB CDR3 length in all four CD4+ subsets. PCR might favor shorter templates, but patient and control samples were amplified and corrected together, so any skew would affect both groups equally. At VDJ recombination sites, type 1 diabetes patients had fewer insertions and more deleted nucleotides, which implies abnormalities in thymic rearrangement.

CDR1 LGHNA and CDR2 YNFKEQ were looked up in the germline V gene. V loses 3 bases at its end and J loses 10 bases; junction bases beyond the gene matches: 5. The cysteine opens and the phenylalanine closes a CDR3 of 15 amino acids. Only CDR3 DNA is held: 45 bases, read in frame from base 1. The entire amount of isolated RNA was reverse transcribed using the High Capacity cDNA Reverse Transcription Kit, so the sequenced TCRB transcripts were expressed ones. Naive, central memory and regulatory T cell samples underwent deep immunoSEQ sequencing, averaging about 3.5 million total reads per sample. Sorted cells were lysed in RLT buffer, and RNA was extracted using DNase-treated RNeasy Micro or Mini kits according to cell number. Each cell subset was processed separately to prevent cross-contamination, with patient and healthy donor samples processed together. TCRB sequences were amplified from cDNA with the immunoSEQ multiplex PCR, producing 87-bp fragments spanning the CDR3 region. Amplicons were sequenced on the Illumina HiSeq platform. For the original study's pipeline: Synthetic template baselines were used to correct PCR bias computationally, reads within Hamming distance 2 were collapsed, and singletons that could not be merged were discarded. Reads were aligned to IMGT to assign V, D and J genes, CDR3 length, and insertions or deletions at six rearrangement sites. Within each subset, clonotype counts were normalized to sorted cell number, after which true diversity and Gini coefficients were computed with the tcR R package. Repertoire sharing was quantified using the overlap coefficient calculated on TCRB nucleotide sequences. Out-of-frame TCRB sequences from naive cells were analyzed to stand in for the pre-selection repertoire. This is the immuneACCESS table as TCRdb keeps it, with only in-frame sequences that have V and J called. A part of the clones is gone; compared with another copy, unresolved V genes explain less than half, and the rest is unexplained. V, J and clone size were drawn from that table, and D and trimming were deduced from the DNA. The sample table contains 350,000 or so clones; only one count was recorded for around a fifth of them. Together, the top ten hold 0.035% to 0.055% of the sample.

A single peripheral blood draw of roughly 0.11 L on average was collected from each donor into heparinised tubes. Using a panel that included CD45RO, CCR7, CD25, CD127, CD95 and CD27, naive, central memory, regulatory and stem cell-like memory CD4+ T cells were sorted on a BD FACSAria II. All sorted populations exceeded 95% purity. PBMCs were separated immediately by Lymphoprep density gradient centrifugation and were stained directly, without being cultured. To minimize batch effects, samples were stained and sorted in pairs, one healthy donor with one patient per experiment. A note on this clone: The clone's antigen remains unknown. Base-call qualities are not available, and no considerably larger clone is one nucleotide away.

Sequencing was done on a sample of naive CD4+ T cells from blood. The cell subset or site label of this sample denotes: true naive CD4+ T cells. Here the chain combines TRBV4-2 and TRBJ2-1; TRBD2 matches 14 bases in the middle. This clonotype was sampled from a woman in her late teens or twenties in good health. Here the CDR3 is given as CASSHRLAGGDEQFF. The nucleotide sequence is TGTGCCAGCAGCCACCGACTAGCGGGAGGGGACGAGCAGTTCTTC.